This T cell receptor beta chain came from a study of T cells after posttransplantation cyclophosphamide listed by TCRdb under 2016. General notes on the study: Using TRB sequencing, the study followed how the T cell repertoire rebuilt after myeloablative bone marrow transplantation with posttransplantation cyclophosphamide given as GVHD prophylaxis. Public TRB sequences were compared against a database of over 3,500 sequences linked to responses to pathogens, tumor antigens, self-antigens and alloantigens. Blood from every one of the 30 to 35 PTCy patients who had 1-year posttransplant specimens underwent TRB sequencing. Antigen receptor sequencing was done on samples from about 34 PTCy-treated patients and from over 15 related bone marrow donors of those patients. Because TRA and TRB clonality were tightly correlated in 9 samples, subsequent TCR analyses were focused on TRB only. TRB sequencing was also done on up to about 3 additional blood samples from 2 to 5.2 years after transplant in 3 patients, and on pretransplant blood from a handful of patients.

With respect to this clone: Its antigen is unknown. Base qualities are missing; no much larger clone stands one base away.

Viable CD3+CD4+ or CD3+CD8+ cells that were CCR7+CD45RA+CD45RO-CD95-CD27+CD28+ were defined as naive T cells. Related bone marrow donors provided peripheral blood samples on the day of marrow donation. Mononuclear cells from peripheral blood and bone marrow were separated by Ficoll-Hypaque density centrifugation and then cryopreserved. Sorting of CD4+ and CD8+ T cells, including naive and memory subsets, was performed by FACS on a FACSAria II. TRB sequencing was run on genomic DNA with either the immunoSEQ assay at survey resolution or the hsTCRB kit. Under the source paper's analysis protocol: The immunoSEQ software handled initial read processing, and the LymphoSeq R package was used for repertoire analyses. Clonality was computed as 1 minus normalized Shannon entropy; Gini coefficient was also calculated for each TRB dataset. Phenotypes of unsorted samples were inferred by mapping TRB sequences from sorted subsets of the recipient or donor onto the same recipient's unsorted samples. TCRdb took over this immuneACCESS table, retaining in-frame rearrangements with V and J assigned. Such tables are incomplete; in checked studies, under half of the missing clones stem from an unresolved V gene, and the remainder is unexplained. The DNA gave D and trimming, while V, J and clone size come from that table. For this sample the table gives approximately 23,000 clones, of which around 98% were detected only once. Jointly, the top ten make up 0.1% to 0.15% of the sample.

V and J are truncated by 1 base and 3 bases respectively, leaving an intervening sequence of 13 bases. The CDR3 sequence holds 15 residues, the cysteine and phenylalanine included. The CDR3 DNA has 45 bases and is translated from base 1. The germline V gene specifies SNHLY as CDR1 and FYNNEI as CDR2. The research as a whole found: Donor-recipient similarity was low at 1-2 months but rose over the first year, and later blood repertoires were often dominated by donor CD8+ memory clones. The TRB repertoires of T cells infiltrating skin or the GI tract showed only limited overlap with the TRB repertoires found in blood. Across 45 patients, recipient CMV seropositivity and CMV reactivation were highly associated with TRB clonality; PTCy diversity was similar to CNI/methotrexate controls.

Recombination joined TRBV2 with TRBJ2-7; 6 matching bases give a weak D call of TRBD2. The sequence derives from a man in his fifties in good health, CMV-negative, and a related stem cell transplant donor. Source material: naive CD4+ T cells sorted from PBMCs. The CDR3 has the sequence CASSEGLAVYYEQYF. The nucleotide sequence is given as TGTGCCAGCAGTGAAGGTTTAGCGGTATACTACGAGCAGTACTTC.